This TCR beta chain appears in the sequencing data of a study of CD8 T cells in Susac syndrome. Study-level background: When blood was drawn, patients with Susac syndrome were on intravenous immunoglobulin alone, on corticosteroids, or therapy-naive.

The CDR3 is 15 amino acids. Germline V gene lookup returns CDR1 LGHNA and CDR2 YSLEER. V gave up 1 base and J gave up 3 bases, with 12 bases separating them. Random hexamers primed reverse transcription of about 0.45 to 1 ug RNA. TCRdb re-analysed the immunoSEQ multiplex PCR reads in MiXCR, keeping a single row per CDR3 protein. In the table there are over 150,000 distinct CDR3 sequences, roughly 95% of which are singletons. Patients with Susac syndrome showed fulfilment of recently defined diagnostic criteria for definite or probable disease. The chain has TRBV4-3 and TRBJ1-2; D perhaps matches TRBD1 (6 bases). The sample taken for sequencing was CD4+ T cells from PBMCs. The clonotype was recovered from a human donor with Susac syndrome. CDR3 in amino acids: CASSQGLQGDYGYTF. The CDR3 DNA follows: TGCGCCAGCAGCCAAGGGCTACAGGGAGACTATGGCTACACCTTC.